The 12 T cell receptor beta chains presented below share a single source sample, sequenced in a study of T cell repertoires in cytomegalovirus infection. TCRdb recomputed calls from the reads with MiXCR, one row per CDR3 protein. The table records 55,000 to 85,000 distinct CDR3 sequences, 3.5% to 4% of them present only once. The sequenced sample consisted of PBMCs. These TCRs come from a human donor in good health (CMV status not recorded). Some clones in this sample may be carry-over from other donors' samples.

This clonotype was seen at least ten times. The chain is built from TRBV7-2 and TRBJ1-6, with D uncertain. V lost 2 bases and J lost 7, with 3 bases in between. This CDR3 is 12 amino acids long. Per the germline V gene, CDR1 is SGHTA and CDR2 is FQGNSA. Written as DNA, the CDR3 is TGTGCCAGCAGCTTACAAAATTCACCCCTCCACTTT. It yields the protein CASSLQNSPLHF. The full variable domain, with the rest looked up from reference TRBV7-2 and TRBJ1-6, is GAGVSQSPSNKVTEKGKDVELRCDPISGHTALYWYRQSLGQGLEFLIYFQGNSAPDKSGLPSDRFSAERTGGSVSTLTIQRTQQEDSAVYLCASSLQNSPLHFGNGTRLTVT.

V and J are TRBV7-3 and TRBJ2-3, with D possibly being TRBD1 or TRBD2 (5 bases each). Trimming took 5 bases from V and 0 from J, leaving 12 bases between them. The CDR3 is 15 residues long. Looked up from germline, CDR1 is SGHTA and CDR2 is FQGTGA. The CDR3: CASSQRGTSTDTQYF. CDR3 DNA sequence: TGTGCCAGCAGCCAGAGGGGTACTAGCACAGATACGCAGTATTTT.

This clonotype was seen at least ten times. DNA of the CDR3: TGTGCCAGCAGTTTCACAGCGGGGAACACAGATACGCAGTATTTT. Residues: CASSFTAGNTDTQYF. The chain joins TRBV12-3 or TRBV12-4 to TRBJ2-3; the match to TRBD2 covers 7 bases. V lost 3 bases to trimming and J lost 2 bases; unmatched junction nucleotides: 5. This CDR3 region has 15 residues.

This clonotype was seen repeatedly, ten times or more. The chain carries TRBV6-6 and TRBJ1-6; the match to TRBD1 covers 9 bases. This CDR3 comprises 16 residues. The V segment lost 7 bases and the J segment 8 bases; nucleotides outside the gene matches: 12. The germline V gene encodes CDR1 MNHNY and CDR2 SVGAGI (reference sequence). The chain's CDR3 is CASTRLRDRADSPLHF. DNA of the CDR3: TGTGCCAGCACTCGACTCCGGGACAGGGCGGATTCACCCCTCCACTTT.

This clonotype was counted at least ten times. The chain couples TRBV7-2 to TRBJ1-2, with a tentative D call TRBD1 (6 bases). Germline V lookup: CDR1 SGHTA, CDR2 FQGNSA. Between the trimmed V and J ends, which lost 6 bases and 1 base, there was a span of 15 bases. This CDR3 comprises 15 residues. This CDR3 reads CASRRQASNNYGYTF. In nucleotides, the CDR3 is TGTGCCAGCAGAAGACAGGCCAGCAATAACTATGGCTACACCTTC.

This clonotype has at least ten counts. The V call is TRBV7-2, the J call TRBJ2-7; D possibly corresponds to TRBD2 (5 bases). CDR3 size: 15 residues. The V end lost 0 bases, the J end lost 0 bases, and 9 bases lay between the germline ends. Germline lookup yields CDR1 SGHTA and CDR2 FQGNSA. CDR3 sequence reads: CASSLADSVSYEQYF. CDR3 bases: TGTGCCAGCAGCTTAGCGGACTCGGTCTCCTACGAGCAGTACTTC.

This clonotype was seen many times. The V and J genes are TRBV7-8 and TRBJ1-2; the D is unclear. Trimming pared 3 bases from V and 2 bases from J, leaving 7 bases between. CDR3 length: 13 amino acids. CDR1 and CDR2 (germline): SGHVS, FQNEAQ. The CDR3, as DNA: TGTGCCAGCAGCTTCGAGACGAACTATGGCTACACCTTC. Its protein is CASSFETNYGYTF.

This clonotype was observed at least ten times. This sequence joins TRBV5-1 and TRBJ2-3; D ambiguous. V was clipped by 3 bases and J by 6 bases, with 8 bases between them. Germline CDR1 is SGHRS and CDR2 is YFSETQ. The CDR3 covers 12 residues. This chain's CDR3 is CASSSLLDTQYF. The CDR3 DNA is TGCGCCAGCAGCTCCCTGTTGGATACGCAGTATTTT. Based on the CDR3 plus reference TRBV5-1 and TRBJ2-3, the full variable domain is KAGVTQTPRYLIKTRGQQVTLSCSPISGHRSVSWYQQTPGQGLQFLFEYFSETQRNKGNFPGRFSGRQFSNSRSEMNVSTLELGDSALYLCASSSLLDTQYFGPGTRLTVL.

This clonotype has at least ten counts. This sequence joins TRBV29-1 and TRBJ2-5; D gene ambiguous. The ends were cut back, 6 bases at V and 1 base at J, with 6 bases in the middle. This CDR3 contains 11 residues. Germline lookup yields CDR1 SQVTM and CDR2 ANQGSEA. The CDR3 is CSVRPQETQYF. Written as DNA, the CDR3 is TGCAGCGTGCGGCCCCAAGAGACCCAGTACTTC. Full variable domain (outside the CDR3, taken from reference TRBV29-1 and TRBJ2-5): SAVISQKPSRDICQRGTSLTIQCQVDSQVTMMFWYRQQPGQSLTLIATANQGSEATYESGFVIDKFPISRPNLTFSTLTVSNMSPEDSSIYLCSVRPQETQYFGPGTRLLVL.

This clonotype was seen at least ten times. J is TRBJ2-3 and V is TRBV7-2, with 9 nucleotides matching TRBD2. Germline trimming cut 2 bases from V and 0 bases from J; bases unmatched to any gene: 0. This CDR3 is built from 15 residues. Germline V CDR1 and CDR2: SGHTA, FQGNSA. DNA for the CDR3: TGTGCCAGCAGCTTAAGCGGGGGGAGCACAGATACGCAGTATTTT. Amino acid sequence: CASSLSGGSTDTQYF.

The chain couples TRBV7-8 to TRBJ2-7; tentatively, D is TRBD1 (6 bases). Trimming took 5 bases from V and 6 from J, leaving 17 bases between them. CDR1 is SGHVS, CDR2 FQNEAQ, per germline. The CDR3 is 14 amino acids. The DNA of the CDR3 is TGTGCCAGCAGCGTTAACAGGGATGAGAGCGAGCAGTACTTC. Amino acids: CASSVNRDESEQYF.

This clonotype occurred many times. The gene calls are TRBV12-3 or TRBV12-4 and TRBJ2-3, with 7 bases matching TRBD1. The CDR3 sequence is 14 residues long. J lost 4 bases, V lost 5 bases, and 6 bases had no gene match. CDR3 sequence (DNA): TGTGCCAGCAGTGGGGACAGTAAACCAGATACGCAGTATTTT. Amino acid sequence: CASSGDSKPDTQYF.